One and the same sample provided the 16 T cell receptor beta chains below, sequenced in a study of blood T cell repertoires in COVID-19. Only in-frame clones appear in the TCRdb table, and some are missing; sequencing was by immunoSEQ multiplex PCR. The sample holds roughly 300,000 clones; approximately 91% are singletons and the top ten take over 2%. Input material: peripheral blood. The receptors were sampled from a woman aged 25 to 45 with COVID-19, enrolled during active disease.

V gene TRBV9 combines with J gene TRBJ2-1; weak D call: TRBD1 (5 bases). The CDR3 covers 16 residues. V dropped 2 bases and J dropped 2 bases, with 14 bases sitting between them. CDR1 SGDLS and CDR2 YYNGEE come from the germline V gene. The CDR3 sequence is CASSVAGQGAYNEQFF. CDR3 sequence (DNA): TGTGCCAGCAGCGTCGCCGGACAAGGTGCCTACAATGAGCAGTTCTTC.

J is TRBJ1-1 and V is TRBV5-1, with D unresolved. The V gene lost 1 base and the J gene lost 0 bases, with 10 bases spanning the gap. Germline CDR1 and CDR2: SGHRS and YFSETQ. The CDR3 spans 15 residues. The CDR3 protein is CASSLSRMMNTEAFF. As DNA, the CDR3 is TGCGCCAGCAGCTTGTCCAGGATGATGAACACTGAAGCTTTCTTT.

This clone occurred once. The J gene is TRBJ1-3, the V gene TRBV9; TRBD1 aligns across 8 bases. This CDR3 contains 15 residues. Germline values: CDR1 SGDLS, CDR2 YYNGEE. The junction had 3 bases not matched to a gene; V was cut back by 0 bases and J by 4 bases. This CDR3 is CASSVEDRAGNTIYF. The CDR3 nucleotides read TGTGCCAGCAGCGTAGAGGACAGGGCGGGAAACACCATATATTTT.

This clone was seen only once. The chain carries TRBV2 and TRBJ1-5; 7 nucleotides agree with TRBD1. The germline V gene has CDR1 SNHLY and CDR2 FYNNEI. J lost 7 bases, V lost 3 bases, and 9 bases had no gene match. The CDR3 has 15 amino acids. The CDR3 DNA sequence: TGTGCCAGCAGTGACCGAGGCAGGGGGGACCAGCCCCAGCATTTT. Amino acid sequence: CASSDRGRGDQPQHF.

V is TRBV12-5 and J is TRBJ1-5; D gene ambiguous. The CDR3 totals 13 residues. V gave up 7 bases and J gave up 7 bases, with 14 bases separating them. Germline V gene data show CDR1 as LGHNT and CDR2 as FRNRAP. For the CDR3, the DNA is TGTGCTAGTGCCGAGGGAACGTCCCAGCCCCAGCATTTT. Its translation is CASAEGTSQPQHF.

The chain uses TRBV6-5 and TRBJ2-7, with 9 bases that match TRBD1. This CDR3 is 16 amino acids long. Germline V CDR1 and CDR2: MNHEY, SVGAGI. V lost 0 bases, J lost 5 bases, and 8 bases stayed unmatched. CDR3 protein: CASSYSIGTGTHEQYF. The CDR3, as DNA: TGTGCCAGCAGTTACTCAATCGGGACAGGGACCCACGAGCAGTACTTC.

The chain joins TRBV27 to TRBJ1-5; no reliable D call. V shed 2 bases and J shed 6 bases, with 14 bases lying between them. The CDR3 loop spans 15 amino acids. Germline values: CDR1 MNHEY, CDR2 SMNVEV (reference sequence). CDR3 region: CASSLEGFPGQPQHF. The CDR3 region has the DNA TGTGCCAGCAGTTTAGAGGGTTTTCCTGGTCAGCCCCAGCATTTT.

CDR3: CSVSGGANYGYTF. Here the CDR3 DNA reads TGCAGCGTTTCAGGGGGCGCAAACTATGGCTACACCTTC. J is TRBJ1-2 and V is TRBV29-1; 8 nucleotides agree with TRBD1. There are 13 residues in the CDR3. Trimming at V came to 5 bases and at J to 2 bases, leaving 4 bases not matched to a gene. CDR1 and CDR2 from the germline V gene are SQVTM and ANQGSEA.

V gene TRBV7-3 combines with J gene TRBJ2-3, with 7 bases identical to TRBD2. Germline CDR1 is SGHTA and CDR2 is FQGTGA. V was clipped by 3 bases and J by 5 bases; unmatched bases: 2. The CDR3 totals 13 residues. The CDR3 is CASSFQREDTQYF. The CDR3 DNA reads as TGTGCCAGCAGCTTTCAGCGGGAAGATACGCAGTATTTT.

V usage is TRBV7-6 and J usage is TRBJ2-3, with D perhaps matching TRBD2 (6 bases). Trimming stripped 0 bases from V and 6 bases from J, with 19 bases between. Germline V CDR1 and CDR2: SGHVS, FNYEAQ. The CDR3 consists of 17 residues. The CDR3, as DNA: TGTGCCAGCAGCTTAGCGATTAGCGGAGGCGGCGGGGATACGCAGTATTTT. Its protein product is CASSLAISGGGGDTQYF.

The V call is TRBV24-1, the J call TRBJ1-2, with D perhaps matching TRBD1 (6 bases). The CDR3 length is 16 residues. V was cut by 4 bases and J by 0 bases, with 14 bases left in between. Germline CDR1 and CDR2: KGHDR and SFDVKD. The CDR3, as DNA: TGTGCCACCAGTGACCCCGCAGGGGAATCTAACTATGGCTACACCTTC. It translates to CATSDPAGESNYGYTF.

This chain links TRBV7-8 with TRBJ2-2; D remains ambiguous. This CDR3 has 12 residues. Looked up from germline, CDR1 is SGHVS and CDR2 is FQNEAQ. V was pared by 4 bases and J by 6 bases, with 6 bases between. The CDR3 DNA is TGTGCCAGCAGCTCTATGGCCGGGGAGCTGTTTTTT. Protein sequence: CASSSMAGELFF. The full variable domain, rest sourced from reference TRBV7-8 and TRBJ2-2, is GAGVSQSPRYKVAKRGQDVALRCDPISGHVSLFWYQQALGQGPEFLTYFQNEAQLDKSGLPSDRFFAERPEGSVSTLKIQRTQQEDSAVYLCASSSMAGELFFGEGSRLTVL.

This clone has just a few counts. The rearrangement uses TRBV4-2 and TRBJ2-6; 7 bases agree with TRBD1. Per the germline V gene, CDR1 is LGHNA and CDR2 is YNFKEQ. J gave up 0 bases and V 3 bases, and 5 bases lay outside the gene matches. The CDR3 contains 17 residues. CDR3 amino acids: CASSQGRGSSGANVLTF. The CDR3 DNA reads TGTGCCAGCAGCCAGGGCAGGGGGAGCTCTGGGGCCAACGTCCTGACTTTC.

This clone was observed a single time. The V call is TRBV4-2, the J call TRBJ2-1; TRBD2 is a possible D gene (6 bases). CDR3 length equals 15 residues. Trimming removed 5 bases at V and 7 bases at J, with 18 bases between. CDR1 and CDR2 from the germline V gene are LGHNA and YNFKEQ. CDR3 sequence: CASSDWTTGRNEQFF. The CDR3, as DNA: TGTGCCAGCAGCGACTGGACTACGGGGAGAAATGAGCAGTTCTTC.

The chain joins TRBV3-1 (or the pseudogene TRBV3-2) to TRBJ1-1, with 8 bases matching TRBD1. The V and J ends lost 3 bases and 4 bases, in that order; junction bases with no gene match: 4. The CDR3 is 14 residues long. Germline V gene sequence: CDR1 LGHDT, CDR2 YNNKEL (reference sequence). DNA for the CDR3: TGTGCCAGCAGCCAGCCAGGGGGCTTCACTGAAGCTTTCTTT. Its protein product is CASSQPGGFTEAFF.

The chain joins TRBV29-1 to TRBJ2-1; the match to TRBD2 covers 10 bases. The CDR3 runs to 13 residues. With V trimmed by 2 bases and J by 7 bases, 2 bases remained unmatched. Germline CDR1 SQVTM, CDR2 ANQGSEA. DNA for the CDR3: TGCAGCGTTGAAACTAGCGGGATAAATGAGCAGTTCTTC. Its protein product is CSVETSGINEQFF.